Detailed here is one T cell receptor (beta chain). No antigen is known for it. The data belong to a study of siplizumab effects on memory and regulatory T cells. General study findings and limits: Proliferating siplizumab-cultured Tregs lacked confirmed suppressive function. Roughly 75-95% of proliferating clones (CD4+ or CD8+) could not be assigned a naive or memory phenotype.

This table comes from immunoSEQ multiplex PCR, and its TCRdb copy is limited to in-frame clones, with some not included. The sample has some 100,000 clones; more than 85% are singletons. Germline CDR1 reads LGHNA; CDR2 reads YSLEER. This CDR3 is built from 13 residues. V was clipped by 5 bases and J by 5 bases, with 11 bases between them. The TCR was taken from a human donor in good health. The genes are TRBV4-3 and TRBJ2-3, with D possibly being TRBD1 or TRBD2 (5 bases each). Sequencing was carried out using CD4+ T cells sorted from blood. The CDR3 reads CASSAPGGDTQYF. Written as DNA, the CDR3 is TGCGCCAGCAGCGCCCCTGGGGGAGATACGCAGTATTTT.